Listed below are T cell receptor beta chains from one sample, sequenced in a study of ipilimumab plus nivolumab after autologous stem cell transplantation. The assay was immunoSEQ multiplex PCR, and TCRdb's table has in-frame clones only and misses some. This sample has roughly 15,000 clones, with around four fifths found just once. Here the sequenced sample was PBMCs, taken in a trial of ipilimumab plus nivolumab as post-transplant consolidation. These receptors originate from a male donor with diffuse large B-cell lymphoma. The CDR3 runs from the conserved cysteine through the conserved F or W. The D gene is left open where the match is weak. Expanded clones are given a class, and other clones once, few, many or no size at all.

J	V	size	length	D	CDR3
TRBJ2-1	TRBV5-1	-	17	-	CASSLTALQSSYNEQFF
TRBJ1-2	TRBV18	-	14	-	CASSPGGADYGYTF
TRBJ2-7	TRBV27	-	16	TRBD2	CASSFTSGGAIYEQYF
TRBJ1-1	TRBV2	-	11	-	CASSVRLEAFF
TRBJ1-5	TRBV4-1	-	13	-	CASSQEKNQPQHF
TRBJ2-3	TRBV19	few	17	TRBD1	CASSESGTGGSSDTQYF
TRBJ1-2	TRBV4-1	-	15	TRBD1	CASSQGDRGLNGYTF
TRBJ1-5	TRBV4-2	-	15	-	CASSQDLNAGRPQHF
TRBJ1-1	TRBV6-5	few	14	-	CASSYKGLGTEAFF
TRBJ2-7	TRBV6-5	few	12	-	CASRPNIGEQYF
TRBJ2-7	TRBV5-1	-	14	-	CASSLTGSTYEQYF
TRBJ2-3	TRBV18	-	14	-	CASSPTGFADTQYF
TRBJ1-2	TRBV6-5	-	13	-	CASSYGYSSGYTF
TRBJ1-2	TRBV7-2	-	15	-	CASNKGAIMDYGYTF
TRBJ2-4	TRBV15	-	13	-	CATSSDTKNIQYF
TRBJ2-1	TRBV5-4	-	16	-	CASRPDLGRSLNEQFF
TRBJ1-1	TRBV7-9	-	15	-	CASSSSTYMNTEAFF
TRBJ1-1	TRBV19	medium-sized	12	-	CASSSEGVVAFF
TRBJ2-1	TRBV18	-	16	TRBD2	CASSPTGGVSYNEQFF
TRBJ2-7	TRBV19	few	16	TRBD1	CASSSKDRGTSYEQYF
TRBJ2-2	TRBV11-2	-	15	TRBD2	CASSFRRGGPGELFF
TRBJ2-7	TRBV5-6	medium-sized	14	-	CASSLGGDGYEQYF
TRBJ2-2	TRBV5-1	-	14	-	CASSLGPNTGELFF
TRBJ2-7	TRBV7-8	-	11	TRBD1	CASKTGGEQYF
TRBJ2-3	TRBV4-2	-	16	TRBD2	CASSRTGPGGTDTQYF
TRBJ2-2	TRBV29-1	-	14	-	CSVVVQMNTGELFF